This T cell receptor beta chain comes out of a study of blood T cell repertoires in COVID-19. Study-wide context: Acute-phase and convalescent COVID-19 samples originated in the United States, Italy and Spain. T cells, B-cell-depleted T cells, or PBMCs provided the cDNA or gDNA that served as material.

The table came from immunoSEQ multiplex PCR; TCRdb's copy has only in-frame clones and leaves some out. Of 110,000 or so clones listed, 85% to 90% are singletons. Seattle's enrolled individuals joined amid active infection and were then monitored longitudinally. V was cut by 5 bases and J by 4 bases, with 17 bases left in between. CDR3 size: 15 residues. Looked up from germline, CDR1 is SGHTA and CDR2 is FQGNSA. Sequenced: peripheral blood. The chain employs TRBV7-2 and TRBJ1-2, with a weak D call TRBD1 (6 bases). The clonotype comes from a woman aged 60-70 years with COVID-19, enrolled during active disease. CDR3 region: CASSPRTAKGYGYTF. The CDR3 bases are TGTGCCAGCAGCCCTCGGACAGCGAAGGGCTATGGCTACACCTTC.